What follows describes a single TCR beta chain. This clonotype was counted ten times or more. No antigen is known for it. Base qualities are missing; no much larger clone stands one base away. The sample's treatment or condition label, decoded: skin biopsy from PPD injection site in Mantoux-positive individual. Using 3' ligation of a UMI-containing oligonucleotide to TCR cDNA, the study laid out a robust and sensitive protocol to amplify, sequence and analyze TCRs. Tuberculin skin test biopsies came from sites injected with PPD in individuals with a positive Mantoux test. Total RNA was used without cell sorting and was treated with RQ1 DNase before reverse transcription, with a target input of roughly 1 to 1,100 ng. Skin biopsy and whole blood libraries were made to test pipeline robustness in samples where T cells form a minority population. The germline V gene (reference sequence) sets CDR1 to SEHNR and CDR2 to FQNEAQ. The CDR3 runs 16 amino acids, cysteine and phenylalanine included. The DNA shown is the 48-base CDR3, in frame from base 1. V has 1 base trimmed and J has 5 bases trimmed; junction bases matching no gene number 8.

This specimen belongs to a study of naive and memory T cell subsets (dated by TCRdb to about 2017). Study-level background: In the figure summarizing the skin biopsy and whole blood samples, some 10 blood donors, 7 tuberculin skin test biopsies and 3 saline control biopsies were reported. Skin biopsies were taken from tuberculin skin test sites or from saline-injected control sites and were processed for RNA extraction as described before. PCR2 was typically performed as a SYBR Green qPCR that was stopped at a set threshold, although end-point PCR (around 6 cycles) could be used instead for low-input samples.

The receptor library was made with UMI-ligation and nested PCR. The ligated cDNA was amplified in four rounds of PCR with nested alpha and beta constant region primers together with the SP2 primer. TCR RNA was reverse transcribed with SuperScript IV using alpha and beta constant region primers for the blood and skin samples. T4 RNA ligase 1 was used to ligate an oligonucleotide containing the Illumina SP2 primer and a UMI to the 3' end of the cDNA. The 12-nucleotide UMI was composed of two random hexamers separated by an eight-base spacer, which was included to prevent hairpin formation. From the second PCR onward, TCR alpha and beta chain libraries were processed separately and dual indexed for multiplexing. After pooling, the indexed libraries were analyzed by capillary electrophoresis and sequenced on either an Illumina MiSeq or NextSeq. PhiX DNA at about 5-7.5% was added to the libraries to raise base diversity and improve cluster recognition. Processing in the source paper ran as follows. Demultiplexor extracted UMIs from read 2, combined them with read 1 TCR sequence, and split reads by sample indices. Decombinator identified V and J genes and V-J junctions and gave each TCR a five-part identifier that included V and J deletions. UMIs were used by Collapsinator to correct sequencing errors and PCR amplification heterogeneity, so that a UMI-based abundance was obtained for each TCR. Identifiers were converted to nucleotide sequence by CDR3Translator and translated to amino acids, and CDR3 regions were extracted on the basis of terminal motifs. Error-corrected alpha and beta TCR counts from blood and skin were compared after normalization to input RNA amount. TCRdb reprocessing: public reads trimmed at Q25 with fastp, clones called with MiXCR, in-frame beta chains kept. All rows with the same CDR3 protein become a single entry with the most common DNA and genes. These V and J calls rely on TCRdb rather than the paper's analysis. The sample contains 37,000 or so distinct CDR3 sequences, approximately 9.9% of them found a single time. Almost 4% of the sample belongs to the ten largest clones.

Summary of the overall study and its limitations: TCR sequences were reportedly recovered from both skin biopsy types, with far more TCRs at tuberculin skin test sites. Skin biopsy collection and RNA processing details were not given in the paper but referenced to earlier studies. The potential sensitivity of the RNA-based method to TCR transcript changes with T cell activation and differentiation was acknowledged. The larger number of TCRs found at tuberculin skin test sites was interpreted as T cell infiltration of a delayed type IV hypersensitivity reaction.

The sequence was obtained from an adult in good health. Specimen: skin, collected from a tuberculin skin test site. This sequence uses TRBV7-9 and TRBJ2-1, with 7 middle bases fitting TRBD1. The DNA reads as follows: TGTGCCAGCAGCTTAGTAGGGGGCGTCGGGCACAATGAGCAGTTCTTC. Its protein is CASSLVGGVGHNEQFF.